This T cell receptor (beta chain) was observed in a study of blood T cell repertoires in COVID-19. In the study overall: Sites across the United States, Italy and Spain contributed samples from acute and convalescent COVID-19. Sources were T cells, B-cell-depleted T cells, or PBMCs; the material itself was cDNA or gDNA.

Authors' data handling: Amplification with reference gene primers provided the estimates of nucleated cell counts. Repertoires were generated with immunoSEQ multiplex PCR, while TCRdb's copy carries only in-frame clones and drops some. V and J calls plus clone size are reproduced from that table; the DNA served to infer D and trimming. This table holds about 250,000 clones, 65% to 85% found once. The CDR3 spans 14 residues. V was clipped by 3 bases and J by 3 bases, with 11 bases between them. Germline CDR1 reads MDHEN; CDR2 reads SYDVKM. This receptor was obtained from a woman older than 75 with acute or convalescent COVID-19. Sequenced: peripheral blood. The chain couples TRBV28 to TRBJ1-1; no definite D call. The CDR3 loop is CASSFLTADTEAFF. The DNA for the CDR3 is TGTGCCAGCAGTTTTCTAACAGCGGACACTGAAGCTTTCTTT.